This TCR beta chain is drawn from a study of vaccination and CD4 T cells after COVID-19. Study-wide context: Controls had a CEFX pool, an HIV-1 Nef pool, or no peptide added.

For this clonotype: What it binds is unknown.

Study-wide findings and caveats: Post-vaccination, and not before, a median roughly 86% of reactive clones appeared in convalescent patients.

Once obtained from cultured CD4+ T cells, the DNA was sequenced using the Oncomine TCR Beta short-read assay. TCRdb ran MiXCR on the PCR reads and lists one entry per CDR3 protein. This sample has 9,500 to 13,000 distinct CDR3 sequences, with over 50% found just once. The CDR3 has 13 amino acids. V gave up 4 bases and J gave up 1 base, with 7 bases separating them. Germline V gene sequence: CDR1 SEHNR, CDR2 FQNEAQ (reference sequence). The sample's treatment: approximately 9-day PBMC culture with coronavirus spike peptide pools or control peptides (ViraFEST assay). Positive PCR dates covered March to December 2020, before US Alpha, Beta and Delta variants. The culture of more than 1.5 million PBMCs per well included approximately 10 IU/ml IL-2 and roughly 10 ug/ml peptide pools.

The specimen was CD4+ T cells from blood, cultured in vitro. This sequence joins TRBV7-9 and TRBJ1-2; D unresolved. This sequence was found in a human donor who had recovered from COVID-19. The CDR3 DNA reads TGTGCCAGCAGCTCGAGTCTTAACTATGGCTACACCTTC. Protein product: CASSSSLNYGYTF.